The 14 T cell receptor beta chains below were found in one sample sequenced in a study of CXCR3-negative and CXCR3-positive naive CD8 T cells. With UMI labels, 5' RACE was used to prepare the TRB cDNA libraries. No DNA is given; TCRdb re-called the 5' RACE reads and lists each CDR3 protein once. Its clone listing holds roughly 28,000 distinct CDR3 sequences. Input material: memory CD8+ T cells from blood. The origin of the receptors is a human donor in good health. Some clones in this sample may be carry-over from other donors' samples.

The chain combines TRBV4-2 with TRBJ2-2; with no DNA, the TCRdb D assignment of TRBD2 cannot be verified. Germline V lookup: CDR1 LGHNA, CDR2 YNFKEQ. This CDR3 has 22 amino acids. The CDR3 sequence: CASSQEPGTSGGPLANTGELFF.

The chain couples TRBV6-2 or TRBV6-3 to TRBJ2-7; TCRdb calls TRBD1, which cannot be checked without DNA. Germline V CDR1 and CDR2: MNHEY, SVGEGT. The CDR3 is 15 residues long. This chain's CDR3 is CASSFDGQGSYEQYF.

The V gene is TRBV29-1, the J gene TRBJ2-7; TCRdb's D gene call, TRBD2, goes unchecked for lack of DNA. The CDR3 extends over 11 amino acids. CDR1 and CDR2 (germline): SQVTM, ANQGSEA. The CDR3 protein is CSAGLSYEQYF.

This chain joins TRBV4-1 and TRBJ2-1; TCRdb indicates TRBD2, and absent DNA this call remains unverified. The CDR3 runs to 15 residues. Germline CDR1 MGHRA, CDR2 YSYEKL. CDR3 sequence: CASSQASGGRAEQFF.

V is TRBV7-9 and J is TRBJ2-3; TCRdb's D gene call, TRBD2, goes unchecked for lack of DNA. The CDR3 loop spans 16 amino acids. In germline, CDR1 is SEHNR, CDR2 FQNEAQ (reference sequence). The CDR3 here is CASSPWTAENTDTQYF.

J is TRBJ1-4 and V is TRBV2; the TRBD1 assignment by TCRdb is unverifiable without DNA. The CDR3 covers 14 residues. Per germline, CDR1 SNHLY and CDR2 FYNNEI. This chain's CDR3 is CASSEGTVNEKLFF.

This chain connects TRBV7-2 to TRBJ2-7; TCRdb returns TRBD1, unconfirmable since there is no DNA. Germline V gene lookup returns CDR1 SGHTA and CDR2 FQGNSA. This CDR3 is 15 amino acids long. The CDR3 loop is CASSRRQGETYEQYF.

The chain combines TRBV20-1 with TRBJ2-5; TCRdb indicates TRBD1, and absent DNA this call remains unverified. Looked up from germline, CDR1 is DFQATT and CDR2 is SNEGSKA (reference sequence). The CDR3 spans 13 residues. This CDR3 is CSARTDWEETQYF.

The CDR3 reads CASTYMSSGANVLTF. The rearrangement links TRBV12-3 or TRBV12-4 to TRBJ2-6. This CDR3 has 15 residues.

The V call is TRBV12-3 or TRBV12-4, the J call TRBJ2-7. The CDR3 contains 13 residues. The CDR3 sequence: CASSSDITYEQYF.

The J gene is TRBJ2-3, the V gene TRBV4-1; TCRdb picks TRBD1, but there is no DNA to check that call. Germline V gene sequence: CDR1 MGHRA, CDR2 YSYEKL. This CDR3 contains 15 residues. The CDR3: CASSRGGTVTDTQYF.

V usage is TRBV5-5 and J usage is TRBJ2-1; the TCRdb call, TRBD2, lacks DNA for checking. CDR3 length equals 18 residues. Germline loops: CDR1 SGHKS, CDR2 YYEKEE (reference sequence). The CDR3 protein is CASSYDLAGGSSYNEQFF.

The chain carries TRBV29-1 and TRBJ2-1. The CDR3 is made up of 14 amino acids. CDR1 is SQVTM and CDR2 is ANQGSEA in the germline V gene. The chain's CDR3 is CSVKDDYTYNEQFF.

The genes are TRBV21-1 and TRBJ2-2; TCRdb's D call, TRBD1, is unchecked because there is no DNA. TRBV21-1 is marked as a pseudogene. The CDR3 has 19 amino acids. This CDR3 is CASSGGKGKYRRNTGELFF.